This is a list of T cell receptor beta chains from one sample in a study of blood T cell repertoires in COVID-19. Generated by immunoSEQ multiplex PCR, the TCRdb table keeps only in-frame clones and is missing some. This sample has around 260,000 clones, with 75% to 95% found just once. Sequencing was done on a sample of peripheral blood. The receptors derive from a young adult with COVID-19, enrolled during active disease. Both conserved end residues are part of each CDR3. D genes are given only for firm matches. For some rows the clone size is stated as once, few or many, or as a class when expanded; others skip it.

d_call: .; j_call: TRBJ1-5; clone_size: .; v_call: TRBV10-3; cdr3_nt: TGTGCCATCAGTTGGGGGGGCAGTAGCAATCAGCCCCAGCATTTT; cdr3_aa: CAISWGGSSNQPQHF
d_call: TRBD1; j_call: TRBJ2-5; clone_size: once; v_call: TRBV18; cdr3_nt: TGTGCCAGCTCACCACGCACAGGACAGGGCGGAGGAGAGACCCAGTACTTC; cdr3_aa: CASSPRTGQGGGETQYF
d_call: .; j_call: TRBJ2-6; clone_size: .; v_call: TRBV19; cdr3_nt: TGTGCCAGTAGTATTCTCAGGGCAAGCTCTGGGGCCAACGTCCTGACTTTC; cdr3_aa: CASSILRASSGANVLTF
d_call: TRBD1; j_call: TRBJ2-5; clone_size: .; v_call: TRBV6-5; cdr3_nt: TGTGCCAGCAGTTACTATCTTGGGGACAGTCAAGAGACCCAGTACTTC; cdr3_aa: CASSYYLGDSQETQYF
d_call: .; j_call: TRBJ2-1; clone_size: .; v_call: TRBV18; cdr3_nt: TGTGCCAGCTCACCGAATCAGGGAGGCAACAATGAGCAGTTCTTC; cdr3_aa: CASSPNQGGNNEQFF
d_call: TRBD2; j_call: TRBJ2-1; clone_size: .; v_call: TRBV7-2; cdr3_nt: TGTGCCAGCAGGACGCACGGGACTAGCGGCAATGAGCAGTTCTTC; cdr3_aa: CASRTHGTSGNEQFF
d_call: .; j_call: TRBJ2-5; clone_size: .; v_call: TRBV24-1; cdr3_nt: TGTGCCACCAGTGCCGGGAGCCAAGAGACCCAGTACTTC; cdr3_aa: CATSAGSQETQYF
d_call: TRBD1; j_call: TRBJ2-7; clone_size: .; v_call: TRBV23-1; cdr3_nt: TGCGCCAGCAGTCGATGGGACAGCAGCTCCTACGAGCAGTGCTTC; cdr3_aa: CASSRWDSSSYEQCF
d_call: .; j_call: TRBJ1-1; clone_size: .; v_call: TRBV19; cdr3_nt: TGTGCCAGTAACAAGCAGGCGCTGAACACTGAAGCTTTCTTT; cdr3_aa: CASNKQALNTEAFF
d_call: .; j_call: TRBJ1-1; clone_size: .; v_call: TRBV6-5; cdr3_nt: TGTGCCAGCAGTAGCGGACCGTCAGGTGAAGCTTTCTTT; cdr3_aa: CASSSGPSGEAFF
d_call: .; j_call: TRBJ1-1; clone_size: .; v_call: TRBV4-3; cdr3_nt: TGCGCCAGCAGCCAAGATGCAGGAGGCACTGAAGCTTTCTTT; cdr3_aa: CASSQDAGGTEAFF
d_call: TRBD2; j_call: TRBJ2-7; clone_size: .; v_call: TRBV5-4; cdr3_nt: TGTGCCAGCAGCGCGGCTTCCGGGACTACGGTAACTGGAGAGTACTTC; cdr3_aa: CASSAASGTTVTGEYF
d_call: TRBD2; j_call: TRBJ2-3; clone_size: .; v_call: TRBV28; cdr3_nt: TGTGCCAGCAGTTCCTCTAGCGGAACTAGCACAGATACGCAGTATTTT; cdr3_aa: CASSSSSGTSTDTQYF
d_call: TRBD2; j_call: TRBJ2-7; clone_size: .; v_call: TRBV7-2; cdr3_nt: TGTGCCAGCAGCTTAAGCGGGAGTTCCGGCGAGCAGTACTTC; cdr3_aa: CASSLSGSSGEQYF
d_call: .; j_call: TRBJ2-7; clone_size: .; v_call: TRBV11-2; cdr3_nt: TGTGCCAGCAGCTTAGCACCCAGGGCCTACGAGCAGTACTTC; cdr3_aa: CASSLAPRAYEQYF
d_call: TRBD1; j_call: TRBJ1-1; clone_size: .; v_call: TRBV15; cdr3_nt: TGTGCCACCAGCAGAGATCGACGGACAGGGGACACTGAAGCTTTCTTT; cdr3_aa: CATSRDRRTGDTEAFF
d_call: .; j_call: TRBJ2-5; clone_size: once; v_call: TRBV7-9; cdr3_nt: TGTGCCAGCAGCTTAGCCGAGAATATACAAGAGACCCAGTACTTC; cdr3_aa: CASSLAENIQETQYF
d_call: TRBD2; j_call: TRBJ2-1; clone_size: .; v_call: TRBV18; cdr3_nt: TGTGCCAGCTCACCTTTTAGCGGGTATGGAGACAATGAGCAGTTCTTC; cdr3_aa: CASSPFSGYGDNEQFF
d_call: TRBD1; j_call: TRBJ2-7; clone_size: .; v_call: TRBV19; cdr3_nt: TGTGCCAGTAGTGCCGGACAGGGCCCCTACGAGCAGTACTTC; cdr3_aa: CASSAGQGPYEQYF
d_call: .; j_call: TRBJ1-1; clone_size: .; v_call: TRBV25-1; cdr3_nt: TGTGCCAGCTCCGCCCAAGGAGGCACTGAAGCTTTCTTT; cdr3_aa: CASSAQGGTEAFF
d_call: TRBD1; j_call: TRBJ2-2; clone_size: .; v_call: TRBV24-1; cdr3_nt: TGTGCCACCAGGCAGGGGGCCGGGGAGCTGTTTTTT; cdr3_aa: CATRQGAGELFF
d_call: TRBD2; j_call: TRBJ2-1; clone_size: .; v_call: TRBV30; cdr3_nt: TGTGCCTGGGATAGCGGGGCCTACAATGAGCAGTTCTTC; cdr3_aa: CAWDSGAYNEQFF